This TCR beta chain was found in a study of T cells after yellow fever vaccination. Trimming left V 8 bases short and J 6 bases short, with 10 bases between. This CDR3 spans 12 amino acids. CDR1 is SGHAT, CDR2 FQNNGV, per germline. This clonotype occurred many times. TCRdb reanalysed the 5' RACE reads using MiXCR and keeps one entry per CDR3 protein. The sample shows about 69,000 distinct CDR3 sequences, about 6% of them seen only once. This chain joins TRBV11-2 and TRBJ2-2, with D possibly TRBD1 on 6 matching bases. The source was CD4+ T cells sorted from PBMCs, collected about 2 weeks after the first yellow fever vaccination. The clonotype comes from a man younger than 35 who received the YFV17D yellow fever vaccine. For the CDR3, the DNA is TGTGCCAGCCACAGGGTTCCCGGGGAGCTGTTTTTT. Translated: CASHRVPGELFF.